The TCR beta chain described here comes from a study of blood T cell repertoires in COVID-19 (dated by TCRdb to about 2020). The study in broad terms: The collaborator samples originated in the United States, Italy and Spain and spanned the acute and convalescent phases of COVID-19. The repertoires were released in a freely available public database meant as a resource for research on the immune response to SARS-CoV-2. HLA class I and class II types, where available, came from metadata supplied by the sample provider rather than from assay-based typing. The prospective study material was composed of cDNA or gDNA derived from T cells, B-cell-depleted T cells, or PBMCs. The sample metadata nearly always contained a de-identified subject ID, COVID-19 status, age in years and sex. Deeply sampled blood TCRbeta repertoires from subjects exposed to, actively infected with, or recovered from COVID-19 were included in the dataset. The samples were drawn from the first 160 participants of the ongoing ImmuneRACE study and from 950 to 1,500 subjects provided by 6 global collaborators. What the research found in general, with its limitations: The amount of clinical and demographic metadata varied by source and participant and was provided uncurated.

Enrolling through a virtual design, the prospective study's participants ranged in age from roughly 18 to 89 years and lived across about two dozen United States geographic areas. In the prospective study, cohorts were assigned on the basis of participant-reported clinical history obtained from a screening survey and a study questionnaire. Recovered participants in ImmuneRACE Cohort 3 were defined by two consecutive negative NP/OP PCR tests, clearance by a healthcare professional, or resolution of symptoms. Mobile phlebotomists in the prospective study collected whole blood, serum and a nasopharyngeal or oropharyngeal swab from every participant. Additional blood draws and questionnaires over an approximately two-month period could optionally be provided by prospective study participants. Before DNA extraction, prospective study blood samples were shipped either frozen or at room temperature. TCRbeta CDR3 regions were amplified from genomic DNA using the immunoSEQ Assay, a bias-controlled multiplex PCR. Regarding the original processing steps: Within the assay, amplification of reference gene primers was used to estimate how many nucleated cells each sample contained. To quantify the absolute abundance of each unique TCRbeta CDR3 rearrangement, sequence reads were collapsed and filtered. For each sample, productive Simpson clonality was calculated as the square root of Simpson's diversity index across productive rearrangements. TCRdb re-hosts the immuneACCESS table, in-frame sequences only. Its copies lack some clones; in the studies checked, an unresolved V gene accounts for under half of them, and the cause for the rest is not known. V and J calls and clone size are copied from that table; D and trimming were computed from the DNA. For this sample there are roughly 250,000 clones; 90% to 95% appear just once. Clones ranked in the top ten supply 1.9% of the sample.

Comments on this clone: Its antigen remains undetermined. No much larger clone is present one base from it, and per-base qualities are unavailable.

V drops 4 bases and J drops 5 bases, leaving 20 bases in between. Via the germline V gene, CDR1 is SGHNT and CDR2 YENEEA. There are 16 amino acids in the CDR3, from cysteine to phenylalanine inclusive. Only CDR3 DNA is held: 48 bases, read in frame from base 1. This TCR was sampled from a woman younger than 35 who had recovered from COVID-19. The sequenced sample consisted of PBMCs or T cells enriched from blood (not recorded which). Rearrangement joined TRBV11-3 to TRBJ2-5, with TRBD2 perhaps the D gene, on 7 matching bases. The CDR3 protein sequence reads: CASSSQGGGARETQYF. The base sequence is TGTGCCAGCAGCTCCCAGGGAGGGGGGGCTCGGGAGACCCAGTACTTC.